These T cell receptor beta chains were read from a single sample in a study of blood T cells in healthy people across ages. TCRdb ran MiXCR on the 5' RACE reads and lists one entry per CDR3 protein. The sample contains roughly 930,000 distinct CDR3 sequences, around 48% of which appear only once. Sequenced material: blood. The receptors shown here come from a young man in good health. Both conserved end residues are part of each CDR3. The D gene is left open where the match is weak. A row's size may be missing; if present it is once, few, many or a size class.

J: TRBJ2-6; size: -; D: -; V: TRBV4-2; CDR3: CASSQELTGPGANVLTF; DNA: TGTGCCAGCAGCCAAGAACTGACAGGTCCCGGGGCCAACGTCCTGACTTTC
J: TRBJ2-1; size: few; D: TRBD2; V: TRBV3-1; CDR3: CASSQGGGVAGSEQFF; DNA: TGTGCCAGCAGCCAAGGCGGGGGAGTAGCCGGCTCTGAGCAGTTCTTC
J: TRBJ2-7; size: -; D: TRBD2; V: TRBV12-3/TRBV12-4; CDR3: CASSLRLAGGLPYEQYF; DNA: TGTGCCAGCAGCCTCAGACTAGCGGGGGGTTTGCCCTACGAGCAGTACTTC
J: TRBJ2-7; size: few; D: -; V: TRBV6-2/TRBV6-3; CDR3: CATADRPGPQYF; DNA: TGTGCCACCGCCGATCGACCGGGACCTCAGTACTTC
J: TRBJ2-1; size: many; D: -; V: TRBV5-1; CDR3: CASSGGQQIGNNEQFF; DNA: TGCGCCAGCAGCGGGGGACAACAAATAGGAAACAATGAGCAGTTCTTC
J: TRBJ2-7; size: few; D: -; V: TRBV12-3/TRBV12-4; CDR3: CASTTTGSSYEQYF; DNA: TGTGCCAGCACCACGACAGGTAGCTCCTACGAGCAGTACTTC
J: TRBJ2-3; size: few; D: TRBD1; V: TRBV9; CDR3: CASSVARQGDTQYF; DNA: TGTGCCAGCAGCGTAGCGAGACAGGGTGATACGCAGTATTTT
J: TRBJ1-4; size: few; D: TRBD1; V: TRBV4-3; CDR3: CASSYAGTGNEKLFF; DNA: TGCGCCAGCAGCTACGCGGGGACAGGGAATGAAAAACTGTTTTTT
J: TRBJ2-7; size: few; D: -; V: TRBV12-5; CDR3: CASGPRQETYEQYF; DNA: TGTGCTAGTGGTCCCCGACAGGAAACCTACGAGCAGTACTTC
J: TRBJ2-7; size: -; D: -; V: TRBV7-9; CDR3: CAGSLGLAPPYEQYF; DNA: TGTGCCGGCAGCTTAGGGCTCGCGCCGCCCTACGAGCAGTACTTC